The next 20 T cell receptor beta chains were all read from a single sample in a study of graft-versus-host responses after intestinal transplantation. These receptors' targets are unknown. Clones were read by immunoSEQ multiplex PCR, and TCRdb kept only the in-frame ones, dropping some. The profile shows 90,000 to 150,000 clones, around 95% of them singletons. Sequences were derived from unstimulated CD8+ T cells sorted from spleen or lymph node cells, sampled before intestinal transplant. These receptors all come from a human donor who received an intestinal transplant.

This chain uses TRBV27 with TRBJ1-1; D is perhaps TRBD1 (6 bases). V gave up 4 bases and J gave up 1 base, with 19 bases separating them. The CDR3 is 17 amino acids. Germline assignment: CDR1 MNHEY and CDR2 SMNVEV (reference sequence). Here the CDR3 reads CASSSPGARGWNTEAFF. The DNA for the CDR3 is TGTGCCAGCAGTTCCCCGGGGGCAAGAGGTTGGAACACTGAAGCTTTCTTT.

This clone was detected only once. The rearrangement links TRBV15 to TRBJ1-3, with 8 bases lining up with TRBD1. The CDR3 covers 17 residues. The germline CDR1 and CDR2 sequences are LNHNV and YYDKDF (reference sequence). Trimming removed 1 base from V and 2 bases from J; junction bases left unmatched: 7. DNA for the CDR3: TGTGCCACCAGCAGAGGTGGGCAGGGGGCGGCTGGAAACACCATATATTTT. It codes for CATSRGGQGAAGNTIYF.

The chain carries TRBV6-5 and TRBJ1-3; D not resolved. This CDR3 spans 15 amino acids. V dropped 1 base and J dropped 4 bases, with 11 bases sitting between them. Germline V gene data show CDR1 as MNHEY and CDR2 as SVGAGI. CDR3 in amino acids: CASSYFWGAGNTIYF. The CDR3 region has the DNA TGTGCCAGCAGTTACTTCTGGGGTGCAGGAAACACCATATATTTT.

J is TRBJ2-7 and V is TRBV9; D uncertain. From germline, CDR1 is SGDLS and CDR2 YYNGEE. V lost 0 bases, J lost 0 bases, and 10 bases lay in between. The CDR3 is 15 residues long. In DNA form, the CDR3 reads TGTGCCAGCAGCGTAGGTTCCCTGAGCTCCTACGAGCAGTACTTC. It codes for CASSVGSLSSYEQYF.

This clone appeared once. The chain uses TRBV7-6 and TRBJ2-1, with 8 bases lining up with TRBD1. The trim removed 3 bases at V and 6 bases at J, leaving 13 bases unmatched. Germline V gene sequence: CDR1 SGHVS, CDR2 FNYEAQ. There are 17 residues in the CDR3. CDR3 in amino acids: CASSLTGGTGGGNEQFF. The CDR3 nucleotides are TGTGCCAGCAGCTTGACTGGGGGAACAGGGGGAGGCAATGAGCAGTTCTTC. Full variable domain (outside the CDR3, taken from reference TRBV7-6 and TRBJ2-1): GAGVSQSPRYKVTKRGQDVALRCDPISGHVSLYWYRQALGQGPEFLTYFNYEAQQDKSGLPNDRFSAERPEGSISTLTIQRTEQRDSAMYRCASSLTGGTGGGNEQFFGPGTRLTVL.

V usage is TRBV7-4 and J usage is TRBJ2-3; D is undetermined. From germline, CDR1 is SGHVT and CDR2 SQSDAQ. The CDR3 consists of 15 residues. The V end was cut by 7 bases, the J end by 0 bases, with 14 bases between. DNA for the CDR3: TGTGCCAGCACCCTCGGCCTCCCGAGCACAGATACGCAGTATTTT. This sequence encodes CASTLGLPSTDTQYF.

The V call is TRBV9, the J call TRBJ2-5; a weak D match, TRBD2 (6 bases). CDR3 length: 14 amino acids. V was pared by 4 bases and J by 2 bases, with 12 bases between. From germline, CDR1 is SGDLS and CDR2 YYNGEE. CDR3 region: CASSQSGSQETQYF. The DNA for the CDR3 is TGTGCCAGCAGCCAAAGCGGGTCTCAAGAGACCCAGTACTTC. Full variable domain (outside the CDR3, taken from reference TRBV9 and TRBJ2-5): DSGVTQTPKHLITATGQRVTLRCSPRSGDLSVYWYQQSLDQGLQFLIQYYNGEERAKGNILERFSAQQFPDLHSELNLSSLELGDSALYFCASSQSGSQETQYFGPGTRLLVL.

V gene TRBV5-1 combines with J gene TRBJ2-7; D possibly corresponds to TRBD2 (5 bases). This CDR3 comprises 14 residues. V was pared by 2 bases and J by 2 bases, with 11 bases between. Looked up from germline, CDR1 is SGHRS and CDR2 is YFSETQ. DNA for the CDR3: TGCGCCAGCAGCTTCTTCCCCGGGACCTACGAGCAGTACTTC. Translation gives CASSFFPGTYEQYF.

The V and J genes are TRBV7-6 and TRBJ2-7; D tentatively reads TRBD1 or TRBD2 (5 bases each). Trimming removed 5 bases at V and 1 base at J, with 12 bases between. Germline CDR1 SGHVS, CDR2 FNYEAQ. This CDR3 contains 14 residues. This CDR3 reads CASSPGEGSYEQYF. DNA of the CDR3: TGTGCCAGCAGCCCCGGCGAGGGGTCCTACGAGCAGTACTTC.

This clone was seen once. V usage is TRBV4-3 and J usage is TRBJ2-3; D is unresolved. The CDR3 has 17 amino acids. Germline CDR1 LGHNA, CDR2 YSLEER. Trimming stripped 2 bases from V and 1 base from J, with 16 bases between. CDR3 in amino acids: CASSQFTVAGGTDTQYF. As DNA, the CDR3 is TGCGCCAGCAGCCAATTCACAGTCGCTGGGGGCACAGATACGCAGTATTTT.

Comment on this clone: Other DNA sequences from this sample encode an identical CDR3 as well. The chain links TRBV19 to TRBJ2-1; D possibly corresponds to TRBD1 (6 bases). CDR1 is LNHDA and CDR2 is SQIVND in the germline V gene (reference sequence). V was trimmed by 4 bases and J by 7 bases, leaving 11 bases between them. CDR3 size: 13 residues. In nucleotides, the CDR3 is TGTGCCAGTAGTACTTTACAGGGAAATGAGCAGTTCTTC. This codes for CASSTLQGNEQFF.

V is TRBV4-3 and J is TRBJ2-3; 10 nucleotides line up with TRBD2. In germline, CDR1 is LGHNA, CDR2 YSLEER. Germline trimming cut 3 bases from V and 7 bases from J; bases unmatched to any gene: 10. The CDR3 runs 16 residues. CDR3 loop: CASSQASGSPTHTQYF. The DNA of the CDR3 is TGCGCCAGCAGCCAGGCTAGCGGGAGCCCCACCCATACGCAGTATTTT.

The rearrangement joins TRBV6-5 to TRBJ2-3, with 8 bases fitting TRBD2. The CDR3 extends over 16 amino acids. Germline CDR1 MNHEY, CDR2 SVGAGI. Losses at the gene ends were 2 bases for V and 3 bases for J; bases not matched to a gene: 7. DNA of the CDR3: TGTGCCAGCAGTTACAATCCAGCGGGAGTGACAGATACGCAGTATTTT. Translated, it gives CASSYNPAGVTDTQYF.

CDR3 sequence (DNA): TGTGCCAGCAGTGAGGGCCGGGACAGAATCTACGAGCAGTACTTC. As protein: CASSEGRDRIYEQYF. The V call is TRBV2, the J call TRBJ2-5; the match to TRBD1 covers 7 bases. The end of the DNA is better explained by TRBJ2-7, so the J call may be wrong. Germline-derived CDR1 and CDR2 are SNHLY and FYNNEI. There are 15 residues in the CDR3.

The chain combines TRBV10-3 with TRBJ2-1, with 8 bases identical to TRBD2. Trimming took 0 bases from V and 0 from J; bases not matched to a gene: 13. The CDR3 has 20 residues. Germline CDR1 reads ENHRY; CDR2 reads SYGVKD. The CDR3 here is CAISESDGRDTPLSYNEQFF. Written as DNA, the CDR3 is TGTGCCATCAGTGAGTCAGACGGGAGGGATACCCCTCTCTCCTACAATGAGCAGTTCTTC.

The genes are TRBV5-6 and TRBJ2-1; D perhaps matches TRBD2 (6 bases). The CDR3 length is 14 residues. V shed 9 bases and J shed 0 bases, with 13 bases lying between them. The germline gives CDR1 SGHDT, CDR2 YYEEEE. The CDR3 loop reads CATTVGGSYNEQFF. In DNA form, the CDR3 reads TGTGCCACCACCGTCGGGGGCTCCTACAATGAGCAGTTCTTC.

The V call is TRBV19, the J call TRBJ1-4; TRBD1 might be the D (6 bases). Germline loops: CDR1 LNHDA, CDR2 SQIVND (reference sequence). V lost 5 bases to trimming and J lost 0 bases, with 13 bases between them. The CDR3 extends over 16 amino acids. CDR3 amino acids: CASSPRTVATNEKLFF. CDR3 nucleotide sequence: TGTGCCAGTAGTCCGCGGACAGTTGCAACTAATGAAAAACTGTTTTTT.

The genes are TRBV30 and TRBJ2-3; possible D gene TRBD1, 5 bases. From germline, CDR1 is GTSNPN and CDR2 SVGIG (reference sequence). The CDR3 length is 12 residues. V gave up 5 bases and J gave up 4 bases, with 10 bases separating them. In DNA form, the CDR3 reads TGTGCCTGGGACAAGGGGCCAGATACGCAGTATTTT. Encoded protein: CAWDKGPDTQYF.

V and J are TRBV28 and TRBJ2-7; the D gene is possibly TRBD2 (5 bases). CDR1 and CDR2 (germline): MDHEN, SYDVKM. The CDR3 loop spans 15 amino acids. Trimming pared 6 bases from V and 0 bases from J, leaving 15 bases between. CDR3 in amino acids: CASREEAVSSYEQYF. DNA of the CDR3: TGTGCCAGCAGAGAGGAAGCGGTGAGCTCCTACGAGCAGTACTTC.

The V and J genes are TRBV5-6 and TRBJ2-7, with D perhaps TRBD1 (6 bases). V lost 0 bases, J lost 3 bases, and 10 bases lay in between. CDR1 is SGHDT, CDR2 YYEEEE, per germline. This CDR3 has 14 residues. The CDR3: CASSLVGAGYEQYF. The CDR3 DNA is TGTGCCAGCAGCTTGGTGGGGGCTGGCTACGAGCAGTACTTC.